This TCR beta chain comes out of a study of blood T cell repertoires in COVID-19. The count of this clone is one. The assay was immunoSEQ multiplex PCR, and TCRdb's table has in-frame clones only and misses some. The sample includes some 320,000 clones, around 85% of them seen just once. This receptor was obtained from a woman in her thirties who had been exposed to COVID-19. The sample taken for sequencing was PBMCs or T cells enriched from blood (not recorded which).

CDR3 amino acids: CASFGTGNVQPQHF. The CDR3 DNA reads as TGTGCCAGCTTCGGGACAGGGAACGTCCAGCCCCAGCATTTT. V usage is TRBV28 and J usage is TRBJ1-5; 9 bases fit TRBD1. CDR3 length equals 14 residues. Germline CDR1 and CDR2: MDHEN and SYDVKM. The V and J ends lost 8 bases and 7 bases, in that order; junction bases with no gene match: 9.